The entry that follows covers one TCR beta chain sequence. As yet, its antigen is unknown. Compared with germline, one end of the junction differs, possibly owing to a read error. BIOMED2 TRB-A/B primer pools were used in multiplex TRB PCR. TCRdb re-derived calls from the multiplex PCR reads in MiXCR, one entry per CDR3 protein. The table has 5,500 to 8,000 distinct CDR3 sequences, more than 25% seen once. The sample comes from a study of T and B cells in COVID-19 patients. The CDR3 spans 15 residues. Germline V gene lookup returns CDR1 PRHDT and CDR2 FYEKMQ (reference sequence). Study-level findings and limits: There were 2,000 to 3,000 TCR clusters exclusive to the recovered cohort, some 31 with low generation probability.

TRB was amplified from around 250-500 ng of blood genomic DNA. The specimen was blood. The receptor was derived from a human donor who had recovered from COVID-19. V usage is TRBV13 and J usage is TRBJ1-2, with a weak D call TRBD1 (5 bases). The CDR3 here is CASSLIQGASYGYTF. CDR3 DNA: TGCGCCAGCAGCTTGATTCAGGGAGCGAGCTATGGCTACACCTTC.